These 23 T cell receptor beta chains share one sample of origin, sequenced in a study of T cell responses to AZD1222 COVID-19 vaccine. Generated by immunoSEQ multiplex PCR, the TCRdb table keeps only in-frame clones and is missing some. The table shows 120,000 to 150,000 clones, with roughly 89% occurring only once. The sequencing here drew on peripheral blood, taken 28 days after the second AZD1222 dose. These receptors were taken from an adult who received the AZD1222 COVID-19 vaccine.

This clone was seen only a few times. This chain connects TRBV15 to TRBJ2-3, with D hard to call. Germline V gene sequence: CDR1 LNHNV, CDR2 YYDKDF (reference sequence). V lost 0 bases to trimming and J lost 2 bases, with 12 bases between them. There are 16 residues in the CDR3. CDR3 sequence reads: CATSREQMGSTDTQYF. The CDR3 coding sequence is TGTGCCACCAGCAGAGAGCAGATGGGTTCCACAGATACGCAGTATTTT.

The genes are TRBV24-1 and TRBJ1-1, with D hard to call. CDR1 and CDR2 (germline): KGHDR, SFDVKD. V lost 8 bases to trimming and J lost 5 bases, with 8 bases between them. The CDR3 has 11 residues. This chain's CDR3 is CATMLGTEAFF. The CDR3 coding sequence is TGTGCCACCATGCTGGGGACTGAAGCTTTCTTT.

V gene TRBV9 combines with J gene TRBJ1-1; unclear D gene. V lost 2 bases, J lost 1 base, and 9 bases lay in between. The germline V gene encodes CDR1 SGDLS and CDR2 YYNGEE. The CDR3 extends over 14 amino acids. CDR3 region: CASSVTGGNTEAFF. The CDR3 region has the DNA TGTGCCAGCAGCGTCACCGGAGGGAACACTGAAGCTTTCTTT.

The V and J genes are TRBV3-1 (or the pseudogene TRBV3-2) and TRBJ2-1; 8 bases are a match to TRBD2. The CDR3 has 16 amino acids. V was pared by 3 bases and J by 12 bases, with 16 bases of the junction left unmatched. Germline CDR1 LGHDT, CDR2 YNNKEL (reference sequence). The DNA for the CDR3 is TGTGCCAGCAGCCACAAATGCGAGCGGGAGAAGGTAGGGCAGTTCTTC. Translated, it gives CASSHKCEREKVGQFF.

V usage is TRBV5-1 and J usage is TRBJ2-2; D is uncertain. The germline V and J ends were trimmed by 0 bases and 6 bases, with 12 bases remaining between them. Germline V gives CDR1 SGHRS, CDR2 YFSETQ. This CDR3 contains 15 residues. This chain's CDR3 is CASSLVGVSSGELFF. In DNA, the CDR3 is TGCGCCAGCAGCTTGGTAGGCGTTTCCTCCGGGGAGCTGTTTTTT. Drawing the rest from reference TRBV5-1 and TRBJ2-2, the complete variable domain is KAGVTQTPRYLIKTRGQQVTLSCSPISGHRSVSWYQQTPGQGLQFLFEYFSETQRNKGNFPGRFSGRQFSNSRSEMNVSTLELGDSALYLCASSLVGVSSGELFFGEGSRLTVL.

The gene calls are TRBV27 and TRBJ2-2; D gene uncertain. Germline V gene lookup returns CDR1 MNHEY and CDR2 SMNVEV (reference sequence). V shed 4 bases and J shed 1 base, with 10 bases lying between them. CDR3 length: 15 residues. The CDR3 DNA reads TGTGCCAGCAGTTGGTCCGGTGGGAACACCGGGGAGCTGTTTTTT. It translates to CASSWSGGNTGELFF.

The chain links TRBV11-3 to TRBJ2-4; D is undetermined. Trimming stripped 5 bases from V and 4 bases from J, with 9 bases between. Germline-derived CDR1 and CDR2 are SGHNT and YENEEA. CDR3 length: 13 residues. CDR3 DNA sequence: TGTGCCAGCAGCCTGGCGCAGAAAAACATTCAGTACTTC. It codes for CASSLAQKNIQYF.

The chain combines TRBV9 with TRBJ2-1; tentatively, D is TRBD1 or TRBD2 (6 bases each). Trimming cost V 4 bases and J 9 bases, with 23 bases left between them. The CDR3 consists of 16 residues. Germline V CDR1 and CDR2: SGDLS, YYNGEE. CDR3 DNA sequence: TGTGCCAGCAGCACCCGGGGGCGGGACGCGAAACCTGAGCAGTTCTTC. This sequence encodes CASSTRGRDAKPEQFF.

The chain has TRBV21-1 and TRBJ2-7; TRBD2, the table's D call, was not compared with the DNA. TRBV21-1 is designated a pseudogene. The CDR3 has 17 residues. CDR3 nucleotides: TGTGCCACCAAATCATACCAACTATCCCAGAGCTACTACGAGCAGTACTTC. Its translation: CATKSYQLSQSYYEQYF.

V is TRBV5-6 and J is TRBJ2-5, with 9 bases that match TRBD1. Germline V lookup: CDR1 SGHDT, CDR2 YYEEEE. The CDR3 consists of 16 residues. Trimming took 3 bases from V and 5 from J; bases not matched to a gene: 11. CDR3 amino acids: CASSSAPTGGVETQYF. The CDR3 region has the DNA TGTGCCAGCAGCTCGGCCCCTACAGGGGGCGTGGAGACCCAGTACTTC.

This chain joins TRBV6-1 and TRBJ2-1; 13 bases fit TRBD2. The CDR3 loop spans 16 amino acids. J lost 5 bases, V lost 2 bases, and 3 bases had no gene match. The germline gives CDR1 MNHNS, CDR2 SASEGT. CDR3 protein: CASSEHGLAGDNEQFF. The CDR3 region has the DNA TGTGCCAGCAGTGAACATGGACTAGCGGGAGACAATGAGCAGTTCTTC.

The chain employs TRBV9 and TRBJ1-1; 7 nucleotides agree with TRBD1. Trimming cost V 0 bases and J 1 base; bases outside gene matches: 6. Germline CDR1 reads SGDLS; CDR2 reads YYNGEE. The CDR3 sequence is 16 residues long. The CDR3 sequence is CASSVEGGTKNTEAFF. In DNA, the CDR3 is TGTGCCAGCAGCGTAGAAGGGGGCACGAAGAACACTGAAGCTTTCTTT.

This clone was seen a few times. V is TRBV19 and J is TRBJ2-5, with D tentatively TRBD1 (6 bases). The V and J ends lost 3 bases and 8 bases respectively, with 13 bases between them. Germline V gene lookup returns CDR1 LNHDA and CDR2 SQIVND (reference sequence). The CDR3 contains 13 residues. CDR3 coding DNA: TGTGCCAGTAGTATGCAGGGGACGGATACCCAGTACTTC. It specifies CASSMQGTDTQYF.

V usage is TRBV7-6 and J usage is TRBJ2-5; 7 bases match TRBD1. Germline CDR1 SGHVS, CDR2 FNYEAQ. This CDR3 comprises 16 residues. The V segment lost 0 bases and the J segment 4 bases; nucleotides outside the gene matches: 8. CDR3 sequence (DNA): TGTGCCAGCAGCTTAGCCTCACAGGGGTGGGGAGAGACCCAGTACTTC. Translation: CASSLASQGWGETQYF.

The chain employs TRBV6-6 and TRBJ2-3; possible D gene TRBD2, 6 bases. V was pared by 2 bases and J by 0 bases, with 9 bases between. This CDR3 region has 15 residues. CDR1 is MNHNY, CDR2 SVGAGI, per germline (reference sequence). CDR3 amino acids: CASSYLTSSTDTQYF. CDR3 nucleotide sequence: TGTGCCAGCAGTTACCTTACTAGCAGCACAGATACGCAGTATTTT.

This chain uses TRBV11-2 with TRBJ2-7; no clear D. The CDR3 has 18 amino acids. Germline CDR1 is SGHAT and CDR2 is FQNNGV. V was cut by 2 bases and J by 0 bases, with 20 bases left in between. The CDR3 reads CASSLWALEPRFSYEQYF. The CDR3 coding sequence is TGTGCCAGCAGCTTATGGGCCCTAGAGCCCCGATTCTCCTACGAGCAGTACTTC.

This clone was counted only a few times. J is TRBJ2-1 and V is TRBV3-1 (or the pseudogene TRBV3-2); TRBD2 matches 10 bases. The V gene's germline CDR1 is LGHDT and CDR2 YNNKEL (reference sequence). The CDR3 runs to 18 residues. Trimming cost V 1 base and J 6 bases; bases outside gene matches: 12. This CDR3 reads CASSQVSRLAGLGNEQFF. The CDR3 nucleotides read TGTGCCAGCAGCCAAGTTTCGAGACTAGCGGGTCTGGGCAATGAGCAGTTCTTC.

The rearrangement uses TRBV2 and TRBJ1-2, with D unclear. This CDR3 region has 17 residues. Trimming shortened V by 4 bases and J by 1 base, and 19 bases separated the two germline ends. Germline CDR1 SNHLY, CDR2 FYNNEI. As DNA, the CDR3 is TGTGCCAGCAGTGCCCACCTCGAGCAGAACCTTAACTATGGCTACACCTTC. It translates to CASSAHLEQNLNYGYTF.

This chain connects TRBV3-1 (or the pseudogene TRBV3-2) to TRBJ1-1; D perhaps matches TRBD1 (6 bases). The CDR3 length is 13 residues. Germline assignment: CDR1 LGHDT and CDR2 YNNKEL (reference sequence). With 3 bases removed from V and 11 bases from J, the gap between germline ends came to 16 bases. In DNA form, the CDR3 reads TGTGCCAGCAGCCACATACAGGGCCTCGGGGCTTTCTTT. The encoded protein is CASSHIQGLGAFF.

The chain has TRBV11-2 and TRBJ2-7, with D possibly TRBD1 on 6 matching bases. The CDR3 length is 17 residues. In germline, CDR1 is SGHAT, CDR2 FQNNGV. The V end was cut by 0 bases, the J end by 1 base, with 16 bases between. For the CDR3, the DNA is TGTGCCAGCAGCTTAGATGCCCAGGGGACGTTATCCTACGAGCAGTACTTC. Its translation: CASSLDAQGTLSYEQYF.

The chain links TRBV19 to TRBJ1-3, with D uncertain. Germline CDR1 and CDR2: LNHDA and SQIVND (reference sequence). V was clipped by 9 bases and J by 1 base, with 13 bases between them. This CDR3 region has 14 residues. CDR3 sequence: CASRRKGSGNTIYF. The CDR3 DNA sequence: TGTGCCAGCCGTAGAAAGGGATCTGGAAACACCATATATTTT.

The CDR3 here is CAISESPGQVSYEQYF. The CDR3 nucleotides read TGTGCCATCAGTGAGTCTCCGGGACAGGTCTCCTACGAGCAGTACTTC. V is TRBV10-3 and J is TRBJ2-7, with TRBD1 matching 8 bases. There are 16 residues in the CDR3. Germline values: CDR1 ENHRY, CDR2 SYGVKD. J gave up 0 bases and V 0 bases, and 4 bases lay outside the gene matches.

The chain recombines TRBV20-1 with TRBJ1-2; D might be TRBD1 (5 bases). Germline lookup yields CDR1 DFQATT and CDR2 SNEGSKA (reference sequence). Trimming cost V 3 bases and J 8 bases, with 7 bases left between them. The CDR3 length is 10 residues. CDR3 coding DNA: TGCAGTGCTAGGGGGGGAGGCTACACCTTC. Translating gives CSARGGGYTF.